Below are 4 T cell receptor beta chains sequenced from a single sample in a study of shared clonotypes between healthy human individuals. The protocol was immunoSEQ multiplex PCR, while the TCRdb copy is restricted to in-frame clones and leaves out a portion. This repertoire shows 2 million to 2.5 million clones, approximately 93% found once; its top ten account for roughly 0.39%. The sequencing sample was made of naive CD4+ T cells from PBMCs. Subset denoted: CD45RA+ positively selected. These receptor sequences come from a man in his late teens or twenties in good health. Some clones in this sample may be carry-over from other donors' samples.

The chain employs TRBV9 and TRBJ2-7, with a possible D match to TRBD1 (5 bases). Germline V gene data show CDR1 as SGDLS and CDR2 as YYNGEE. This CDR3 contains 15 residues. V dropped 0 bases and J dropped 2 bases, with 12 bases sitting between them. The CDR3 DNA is TGTGCCAGCAGCGTAGCGGCAGGGTGGGCCTACGAGCAGTACTTC. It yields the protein CASSVAAGWAYEQYF.

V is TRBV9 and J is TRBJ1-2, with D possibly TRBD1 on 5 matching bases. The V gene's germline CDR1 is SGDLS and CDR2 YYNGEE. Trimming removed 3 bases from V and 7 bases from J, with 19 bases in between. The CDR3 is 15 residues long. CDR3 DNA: TGTGCCAGCAGCGAGGGGACCTTTAGAACGCGTGGCTACACCTTC. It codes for CASSEGTFRTRGYTF.

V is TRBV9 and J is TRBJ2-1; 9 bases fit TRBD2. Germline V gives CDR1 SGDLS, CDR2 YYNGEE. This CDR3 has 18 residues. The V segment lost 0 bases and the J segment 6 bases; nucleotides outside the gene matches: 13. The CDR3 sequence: CASSVGLSSGIGFNEQFF. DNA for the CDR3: TGTGCCAGCAGCGTAGGTTTGTCTAGCGGGATAGGGTTCAATGAGCAGTTCTTC.

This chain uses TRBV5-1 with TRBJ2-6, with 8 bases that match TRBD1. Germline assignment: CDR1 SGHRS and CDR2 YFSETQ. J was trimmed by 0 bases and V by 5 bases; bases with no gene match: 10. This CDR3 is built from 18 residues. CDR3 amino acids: CASSSETGAISGANVLTF. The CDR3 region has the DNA TGCGCCAGCAGTAGTGAGACAGGGGCAATCTCTGGGGCCAACGTCCTGACTTTC.